The 14 T cell receptor beta chains presented below share a single source sample, sequenced in a study of blood T cell repertoires in COVID-19. Sequencing was performed with immunoSEQ multiplex PCR; in TCRdb, only in-frame clones are kept and a portion is missing. The sample has about 160,000 clones; roughly 90% are singletons. The sequencing sample was made of peripheral blood. The receptors were sampled from a man aged 30 to 45 with COVID-19, enrolled during active disease.

V usage is TRBV7-8 and J usage is TRBJ2-1; the match to TRBD1 covers 8 bases. The CDR3 consists of 17 residues. The V gene's germline CDR1 is SGHVS and CDR2 FQNEAQ. J lost 6 bases, V lost 3 bases, and 13 bases had no gene match. CDR3 protein: CASSFGQGVPTGNEQFF. Written as DNA, the CDR3 is TGTGCCAGCAGCTTTGGACAGGGTGTTCCTACAGGCAATGAGCAGTTCTTC.

CDR3 DNA: TGTGCCAGCAGCTTCTCCCCAACTAGCGGGACTTCCATTTATTTT. Translating it yields CASSFSPTSGTSIYF. The chain combines TRBV5-4 with TRBJ2-3, with 10 nucleotides matching TRBD2. CDR3 size: 15 residues. The germline V gene encodes CDR1 SGHNT and CDR2 YYREEE (reference sequence). The V gene end was trimmed by 2 bases and the J gene end by 15 bases; junction bases not matched to a gene: 15.

V is TRBV18 and J is TRBJ2-6; D unclear. The CDR3 is 15 amino acids. V lost 0 bases to trimming and J lost 4 bases, with 7 bases between them. Germline V lookup: CDR1 KGHSH, CDR2 LQKENI. The CDR3 sequence is CASSPPASGANVLTF. The CDR3 nucleotides are TGTGCCAGCTCACCACCGGCATCCGGGGCCAACGTCCTGACTTTC.

The chain couples TRBV7-6 to TRBJ1-3; D is perhaps TRBD1 (5 bases). V lost 4 bases, J lost 2 bases, and 15 bases lay in between. CDR1 and CDR2 (germline): SGHVS, FNYEAQ. The CDR3 is made up of 16 amino acids. The CDR3 here is CASSSMRGSAGNTIYF. The CDR3 bases are TGTGCCAGCAGCTCTATGCGGGGGTCAGCTGGAAACACCATATATTTT.

CDR3 DNA: TGTGCCTGGAGTGTAATTGACAGGTACCAAGAGACCCAGTACTTC. Translated, it gives CAWSVIDRYQETQYF. The J gene is TRBJ2-5, the V gene TRBV30, with a possible D match to TRBD1 (6 bases). V gave up 0 bases and J gave up 0 bases, with 11 bases separating them. Germline values: CDR1 GTSNPN, CDR2 SVGIG (reference sequence). The CDR3 extends over 15 amino acids.

This clone was observed a few times. V gene TRBV20-1 combines with J gene TRBJ2-3; D is uncertain. CDR3 length: 10 residues. Germline V CDR1 and CDR2: DFQATT, SNEGSKA (reference sequence). In DNA, the CDR3 is TGCAGCCTAGGCACAGATACGCAGTATTTT. As protein: CSLGTDTQYF.

This chain links TRBV27 with TRBJ2-7; the D gene is possibly TRBD2 (6 bases). Trimming stripped 5 bases from V and 0 bases from J, with 14 bases between. The length of the CDR3 is 15 residues. The germline gives CDR1 MNHEY, CDR2 SMNVEV (reference sequence). The CDR3 nucleotides read TGTGCCAGCAGTCTCAGCGGGCTCAGCTCCTACGAGCAGTACTTC. Translating it yields CASSLSGLSSYEQYF.

The chain couples TRBV28 to TRBJ2-1, with a weak D call TRBD2 (5 bases). The CDR3 loop spans 15 amino acids. V was cut by 7 bases and J by 0 bases, with 13 bases left in between. Germline CDR1 is MDHEN and CDR2 is SYDVKM. The CDR3 sequence is CASKGSGYSYNEQFF. The CDR3 DNA follows: TGTGCCAGCAAAGGCAGCGGATACTCCTACAATGAGCAGTTCTTC.

The DNA of the CDR3 is TGTGCCAGCAGCCCCTATGAAAAACTGTTTTTT. Translating gives CASSPYEKLFF. V usage is TRBV28 and J usage is TRBJ1-4, with unresolved D. The V and J ends lost 6 bases and 6 bases respectively, with 5 bases between them. Germline V gene data show CDR1 as MDHEN and CDR2 as SYDVKM. The CDR3 loop spans 11 amino acids.

The gene calls are TRBV7-9 and TRBJ2-7, with D hard to call. The V gene lost 4 bases and the J gene lost 3 bases, with 10 bases spanning the gap. CDR3 length: 13 amino acids. The germline V gene encodes CDR1 SEHNR and CDR2 FQNEAQ (reference sequence). CDR3 sequence (DNA): TGTGCCAGCAGCTCCCCATACAACTACGAGCAGTACTTC. Translation: CASSSPYNYEQYF.

The J gene is TRBJ1-5, the V gene TRBV19; 12 nucleotides agree with TRBD1. V lost 0 bases and J lost 1; bases outside the gene matches: 10. Germline-derived CDR1 and CDR2 are LNHDA and SQIVND (reference sequence). This CDR3 has 20 residues. The CDR3: CASSIDGPGQGAMSNQPQHF. The CDR3 region has the DNA TGTGCCAGTAGTATAGATGGCCCGGGACAGGGGGCGATGAGCAATCAGCCCCAGCATTTT.

The chain joins TRBV11-3 to TRBJ2-2; D remains unclear. The CDR3 is made up of 12 amino acids. The germline V gene encodes CDR1 SGHNT and CDR2 YENEEA. Trimming shortened V by 3 bases and J by 5 bases, and 4 bases separated the two germline ends. The CDR3, as DNA: TGTGCCAGCAGCTTCAGAACCGGGGAGCTGTTTTTT. Translation gives CASSFRTGELFF.

The chain couples TRBV24-1 to TRBJ2-7; 9 bases align to TRBD1. This CDR3 has 14 amino acids. Germline-derived CDR1 and CDR2 are KGHDR and SFDVKD. With V trimmed by 5 bases and J by 5 bases, 6 bases remained unmatched. The CDR3 spells CATSATGGGNEQYF. The CDR3 bases are TGTGCCACCAGTGCCACAGGGGGCGGGAACGAGCAGTACTTC.

The chain joins TRBV7-2 to TRBJ2-7; TRBD2 aligns across 13 bases. Germline CDR1 reads SGHTA; CDR2 reads FQGNSA. This CDR3 spans 15 amino acids. V was pared by 4 bases and J by 7 bases, with 7 bases of the junction left unmatched. The CDR3 protein is CASSYSGLAGDEQYF. CDR3 bases: TGTGCCAGCAGCTACTCCGGACTAGCGGGAGATGAGCAGTACTTC. The whole variable domain, remainder taken from reference TRBV7-2 and TRBJ2-7, is GAGVSQSPSNKVTEKGKDVELRCDPISGHTALYWYRQSLGQGLEFLIYFQGNSAPDKSGLPSDRFSAERTGGSVSTLTIQRTQQEDSAVYLCASSYSGLAGDEQYFGPGTRLTVT.